This T cell receptor (beta chain) was obtained from a study of T cell responses to AZD1222 COVID-19 vaccine. Study findings and constraints: Baseline seropositivity characterized only six or seven AZD1222 recipients.

Libraries were prepared by immunoSEQ multiplex PCR; TCRdb keeps only in-frame clonotypes and omits some of them. The sample consists of 150,000 to 180,000 clones, 85% to 90% of them appearing once. Comment on this clone: Antigen unknown.

The CDR3 extends over 13 amino acids. The germline gives CDR1 KGHDR, CDR2 SFDVKD. V shed 6 bases and J shed 2 bases, with 10 bases lying between them. This clonotype was obtained from an adult who received the AZD1222 COVID-19 vaccine. The material sequenced was peripheral blood, taken 28 days after the second AZD1222 dose. V is TRBV24-1 and J is TRBJ2-7; TRBD2 is a possible D gene (6 bases). In DNA, the CDR3 is TGTGCCACCAGTAAAGCGGGCGCCTACGAGCAGTACTTC. Its translation is CATSKAGAYEQYF.